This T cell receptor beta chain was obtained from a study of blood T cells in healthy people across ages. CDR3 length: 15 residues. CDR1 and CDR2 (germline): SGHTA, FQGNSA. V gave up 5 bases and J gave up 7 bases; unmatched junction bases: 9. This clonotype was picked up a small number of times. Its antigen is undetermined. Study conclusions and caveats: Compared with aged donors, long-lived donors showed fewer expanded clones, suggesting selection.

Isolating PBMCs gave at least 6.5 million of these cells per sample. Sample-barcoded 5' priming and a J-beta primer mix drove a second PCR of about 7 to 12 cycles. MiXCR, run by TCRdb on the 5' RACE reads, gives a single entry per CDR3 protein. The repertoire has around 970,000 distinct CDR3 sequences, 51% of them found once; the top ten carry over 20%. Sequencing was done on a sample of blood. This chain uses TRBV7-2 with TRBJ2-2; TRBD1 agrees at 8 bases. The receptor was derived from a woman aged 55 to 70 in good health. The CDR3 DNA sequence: TGTGCCAGCAGCCTTAGATACAGGGGGGTCGGGGAGCTGTTTTTT. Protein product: CASSLRYRGVGELFF.